The 9 T cell receptor beta chains below were found in one sample sequenced in a study of breast tumors, draining lymph nodes, adjacent tissues. The lymph nodes were axillary draining lymph nodes from breast cancer patients. TCRdb recomputed calls from the multiplex PCR reads with MiXCR, one row per CDR3 protein. The data contain under 300,000 distinct CDR3 sequences, less than 45% of them singletons. The sequenced sample was axillary lymph node tissue. These receptors all stem from a female donor with breast cancer. Some clones in this sample may be carry-over from other donors' samples.

This clonotype was observed at least ten times. This chain connects TRBV19 to TRBJ1-2; the D gene is possibly TRBD1 (5 bases). There are 13 residues in the CDR3. V lost 6 bases and J 8 bases, leaving 16 bases between the germline ends. CDR1 and CDR2 from the germline V gene are LNHDA and SQIVND (reference sequence). The CDR3 loop reads CASRSGPVKGYTF. The CDR3 DNA is TGTGCCAGTAGATCGGGACCCGTAAAGGGCTACACCTTC.

This clonotype has ten or more counts. The chain employs TRBV2 and TRBJ1-2, with D tentatively TRBD1 (6 bases). The CDR3 loop spans 14 amino acids. Germline V CDR1 and CDR2: SNHLY, FYNNEI. V gave up 6 bases and J gave up 4 bases, with 15 bases separating them. Here the CDR3 DNA reads TGTGCCAGCAGCTACAGGACAGCCTTCTATGGCTACACCTTC. This translates into CASSYRTAFYGYTF.

This clonotype was recorded many times. V gene TRBV11-3 combines with J gene TRBJ2-7; D remains unclear. From germline, CDR1 is SGHNT and CDR2 YENEEA. V dropped 1 base and J dropped 7 bases, with 14 bases sitting between them. This CDR3 is 14 amino acids long. CDR3 loop: CASSLGGPLWEQYF. In nucleotides, the CDR3 is TGTGCCAGCAGCTTAGGTGGCCCATTATGGGAGCAGTACTTC.

This clonotype was seen a handful of times. It may be a read error: a sequence one base away is much more abundant. The chain has TRBV20-1 and TRBJ1-2, with unresolved D. This CDR3 is built from 12 residues. Per the germline V gene, CDR1 is DFQATT and CDR2 is SNEGSKA (reference sequence). CDR3 coding DNA: TGCAGTGCTATAGGGTCTAACTATGGCTACGCCTTC. Translation gives CSAIGSNYGYAF.

This clonotype was picked up many times. The chain uses TRBV19 and TRBJ1-3; weak D call: TRBD1 (5 bases). V lost 3 bases and J 0 bases, leaving 6 bases between the germline ends. The CDR3 sequence is 14 residues long. Germline CDR1 reads LNHDA; CDR2 reads SQIVND (reference sequence). CDR3 region: CASSIRVSGNTIYF. As DNA, the CDR3 is TGTGCCAGTAGTATCAGGGTCTCTGGAAACACCATATATTTT. The whole variable domain, remainder taken from reference TRBV19 and TRBJ1-3, is DGGITQSPKYLFRKEGQNVTLSCEQNLNHDAMYWYRQDPGQGLRLIYYSQIVNDFQKGDIAEGYSVSREKKESFPLTVTSAQKNPTAFYLCASSIRVSGNTIYFGEGSWLTVV.

On this clonotype: The missing conserved phenylalanine or tryptophan at the end of this CDR3 makes a read error likely. Because the CDR3's place on the DNA is in doubt, the DNA is left out and the CDR3 is given as listed by TCRdb. This sequence joins TRBV9 and TRBJ1-2; TRBD1 reflects the table's D call only, with no check against the DNA. The CDR3 is 10 residues long, counting both termini. Per the germline V gene, CDR1 is SGDLS and CDR2 is YYNGEE. The CDR3 region is CASSAATGEL.

This clonotype was picked up many times. CDR3 in amino acids: CSAREGFDEKLFF. The CDR3 nucleotides are TGCAGTGCTAGAGAGGGGTTTGATGAAAAACTGTTTTTT. The rearrangement uses TRBV20-1 and TRBJ1-4; D not certain. V was cut by 0 bases and J by 6 bases, with 8 bases left in between. The CDR3 sequence is 13 residues long. Germline lookup yields CDR1 DFQATT and CDR2 SNEGSKA (reference sequence).

This clonotype was seen many times. The rearrangement uses TRBV20-1 and TRBJ2-3, with 9 bases aligning to TRBD1. Germline V gives CDR1 DFQATT, CDR2 SNEGSKA (reference sequence). Trimming cost V 7 bases and J 5 bases; bases outside gene matches: 7. The CDR3 contains 13 residues. The CDR3 sequence: CSVLGQGRDTQYF. The CDR3, as DNA: TGCAGTGTTCTCGGACAGGGGAGAGATACGCAGTATTTT.

In the case of this clonotype: In this CDR3 the conserved last residue, phenylalanine or tryptophan, is missing, so a read error is likely. No DNA is shown, since the ends of the CDR3 on it are uncertain; the CDR3 is the one TCRdb lists. The V gene is TRBV5-1, the J gene TRBJ2-1; TRBD1, the D gene given by the table, was not confirmed from the DNA. The germline gives CDR1 SGHRS, CDR2 YFSETQ. Including both end residues, the CDR3 is 10 amino acids long. The CDR3 protein is CASSLDGRGT.